The 15 T cell receptor beta chains below were found in one sample sequenced in a study of cytomegalovirus exposure and HLA in healthy donors. The PCR employed 60 Vbeta primers together with 13 Jbeta primers. Measured with immunoSEQ multiplex PCR; TCRdb has only the in-frame clones, and not every one. This sample has 200,000 to 250,000 clones, with over 60% found just once. Specimen: PBMCs. Receptor source: a man in his forties or fifties in good health and CMV-seronegative.

This clone was detected a few times. This chain uses TRBV6-5 with TRBJ1-4; TRBD1 matches at 7 bases. Trimming cost V 5 bases and J 4 bases; bases outside gene matches: 4. The CDR3 is 14 residues long. Germline V lookup: CDR1 MNHEY, CDR2 SVGAGI. CDR3 coding DNA: TGTGCCAGCAGTGTACAGGGGTTTAATGAAAAACTGTTTTTT. It yields the protein CASSVQGFNEKLFF.

The chain is built from TRBV28 and TRBJ2-7; tentatively, D is TRBD2 (5 bases). V shed 2 bases and J shed 1 base, with 12 bases lying between them. The germline CDR1 and CDR2 sequences are MDHEN and SYDVKM. This CDR3 is built from 15 residues. The CDR3 sequence is CASSLVLSGSYEQYF. The CDR3 DNA is TGTGCCAGCAGTTTAGTTTTAAGCGGATCCTACGAGCAGTACTTC.

The sample holds a few counts of this clone. The CDR3 DNA is TGCGCCAGCAGCCATGGTTTGACAGCCCTAACGGGCAATGAGCAGTTCTTC. It encodes CASSHGLTALTGNEQFF. The chain is built from TRBV5-1 and TRBJ2-1; the D gene is possibly TRBD1 (5 bases). This CDR3 spans 17 amino acids. Trimming pared 4 bases from V and 6 bases from J, leaving 23 bases between. Germline V lookup: CDR1 SGHRS, CDR2 YFSETQ.

The V call is TRBV6-6, the J call TRBJ1-2; no reliable D call. The V gene lost 5 bases and the J gene lost 2 bases, with 9 bases spanning the gap. The germline V gene has CDR1 MNHNY and CDR2 SVGAGI (reference sequence). This CDR3 has 13 residues. CDR3 nucleotide sequence: TGTGCCAGCAGTCCCCCCGTGAACTATGGCTACACCTTC. Its translation is CASSPPVNYGYTF.

V usage is TRBV27 and J usage is TRBJ1-4; 7 bases map to TRBD1. This CDR3 spans 12 amino acids. CDR1 MNHEY and CDR2 SMNVEV come from the germline V gene (reference sequence). The V gene end was trimmed by 3 bases and the J gene end by 10 bases; junction bases not matched to a gene: 2. Here the CDR3 reads CASSFSGGKLFF. Here the CDR3 DNA reads TGTGCCAGCAGTTTTTCAGGGGGAAAACTGTTTTTT.

The CDR3 DNA follows: TGCGCCAGCCTTAAACCCCAGGGGGCTGAAGCTTTCTTT. Amino acids: CASLKPQGAEAFF. The gene calls are TRBV10-2 and TRBJ1-1; TRBD1 agrees at 7 bases. CDR3 length: 13 amino acids. Germline values: CDR1 WSHSY, CDR2 SAAADI. The V segment lost 8 bases and the J segment 6 bases; nucleotides outside the gene matches: 9.

V gene TRBV23-1 combines with J gene TRBJ2-5; TRBD1 is a possible D gene (5 bases). TRBV23-1 is recorded as an ORF, its role being uncertain. Between the trimmed V and J ends, which lost 0 bases and 6 bases, there was a span of 14 bases. The CDR3 has 15 residues. CDR3 in DNA: TGCGCCAGCAGTCAATCCGGTCGACAGTCTCAGACCCAGTACTTC. Amino acids: CASSQSGRQSQTQYF.

The J gene is TRBJ1-5, the V gene TRBV18; maybe TRBD1 (5 bases). Between the trimmed V and J ends, which lost 3 bases and 0 bases, there was a span of 12 bases. Germline V CDR1 and CDR2: KGHSH, LQKENI. This CDR3 spans 16 amino acids. CDR3 sequence (DNA): TGTGCCAGCTCACCTCGGGGGTCAGGTAGCAATCAGCCCCAGCATTTT. Amino acids: CASSPRGSGSNQPQHF.

The rearrangement links TRBV9 to TRBJ2-1; 11 bases map to TRBD2. Trimming removed 6 bases from V and 4 bases from J; junction bases left unmatched: 6. The CDR3 covers 15 residues. Germline values: CDR1 SGDLS, CDR2 YYNGEE. In DNA form, the CDR3 reads TGTGCCAGCACAAGACTAGCGGGGAAATACAATGAGCAGTTCTTC. Its protein is CASTRLAGKYNEQFF.

The V call is TRBV5-1, the J call TRBJ1-4, with 8 bases lining up with TRBD1. This CDR3 has 13 residues. Per the germline V gene, CDR1 is SGHRS and CDR2 is YFSETQ. V shed 3 bases and J 10 bases; nucleotides not matched to a gene: 5. The CDR3 nucleotides read TGCGCCAGCAGCTCGACAGGGGAGGGAAAACTGTTTTTT. Its protein product is CASSSTGEGKLFF.

J is TRBJ1-2 and V is TRBV7-3; 10 nucleotides align to TRBD1. V shed 5 bases and J 6 bases; nucleotides not matched to a gene: 6. The CDR3 runs 14 residues. In germline, CDR1 is SGHTA, CDR2 FQGTGA. The CDR3 DNA sequence: TGTGCCAGCAGCCAGGGACAGGGGAAGGATGGCTACACCTTC. This sequence encodes CASSQGQGKDGYTF.

The chain employs TRBV28 and TRBJ2-3; 12 positions match TRBD2. The germline V gene encodes CDR1 MDHEN and CDR2 SYDVKM. The CDR3 runs to 14 residues. V shed 5 bases and J 7 bases; nucleotides not matched to a gene: 4. CDR3 DNA sequence: TGTGCCAGCAGTGGGACTAGCGGGCTCCATACGCAGTATTTT. Its protein product is CASSGTSGLHTQYF.

V usage is TRBV19 and J usage is TRBJ1-5; D is ambiguous. CDR1 is LNHDA and CDR2 is SQIVND in the germline V gene (reference sequence). The CDR3 covers 14 residues. The germline V and J ends were trimmed by 1 base and 4 bases, with 8 bases remaining between them. In DNA, the CDR3 is TGTGCCAGTAGTATAGGTCCGTTTAATCAGCCCCAGCATTTT. Its protein product is CASSIGPFNQPQHF.

Only a few counts were recorded for this clone. The V gene is TRBV2, the J gene TRBJ1-1; D not resolved. Germline V lookup: CDR1 SNHLY, CDR2 FYNNEI. The ends were cut back, 5 bases at V and 0 bases at J, with 7 bases in the middle. The CDR3 extends over 13 amino acids. CDR3 in DNA: TGTGCCAGCAGTTTCACTTTGAACACTGAAGCTTTCTTT. This sequence encodes CASSFTLNTEAFF.

This sequence joins TRBV5-1 and TRBJ2-7, with D possibly being TRBD2 (7 bases). The CDR3 has 15 residues. Germline CDR1 reads SGHRS; CDR2 reads YFSETQ. The ends were cut back, 4 bases at V and 0 bases at J, with 14 bases in the middle. The CDR3 sequence is CASSKGGGSSYEQYF. CDR3 DNA: TGCGCCAGCAGCAAGGGGGGCGGGAGCTCCTACGAGCAGTACTTC.